This passage covers 2 T cell receptor beta chains from one sample sequenced in a study of OX40 agonist ivuxolimab in advanced cancers. Repertoires were generated with immunoSEQ multiplex PCR, while TCRdb's copy carries only in-frame clones and drops some. The sample holds 50,000 or so clones; 85% to 95% are singletons and the top ten take approximately 23%. The sample consisted of CD4+ or CD8+ T cells sorted from blood, taken in a trial of the OX40 agonist ivuxolimab. The receptors were gathered from an adult with an advanced solid tumor such as melanoma, head and neck, liver or kidney cancer.

The chain is built from TRBV2 and TRBJ2-7, with 8 nucleotides matching TRBD1. The trim removed 4 bases at V and 3 bases at J, leaving 5 bases unmatched. Germline V gene sequence: CDR1 SNHLY, CDR2 FYNNEI. The CDR3 has 14 residues. CDR3 sequence reads: CASSVQGGDYEQYF. The CDR3 bases are TGTGCCAGCAGTGTACAGGGGGGAGACTACGAGCAGTACTTC.

This sequence joins TRBV4-1 and TRBJ2-2, with 13 bases fitting TRBD2. The germline V gene has CDR1 MGHRA and CDR2 YSYEKL. Trimming cost V 4 bases and J 6 bases; bases outside gene matches: 8. This CDR3 spans 17 amino acids. For the CDR3, the DNA is TGCGCCAGCAGCCCAGAACTAGCGGGAGGGCCTTCCGGGGAGCTGTTTTTT. The encoded protein is CASSPELAGGPSGELFF.